The source of this TCR beta chain is a study of blood T cell repertoires in COVID-19. Overall study: Samples came from the United States, Italy and Spain, spanning acute and convalescent COVID-19. T cells, B-cell-depleted T cells, or PBMCs supplied cDNA or gDNA.

Some clones are missing from TCRdb's copy, which holds only in-frame ones; the method was immunoSEQ multiplex PCR. The sample records about 160,000 clones, roughly 90% being singletons. One Seattle source followed patients from active infection through their disease course. Germline CDR1 MDHEN, CDR2 SYDVKM. Trimming took 5 bases from V and 2 from J; bases not matched to a gene: 9. The CDR3 contains 15 residues. The sample comprised peripheral blood. This clonotype was sampled from a man younger than 40 with COVID-19, enrolled during active disease. The chain recombines TRBV28 with TRBJ2-7, with 7 bases identical to TRBD1. CDR3 nucleotide sequence: TGTGCCAGCAGTCCCCCTGAGACAGGGCCCTACGAGCAGTACTTC. Protein sequence: CASSPPETGPYEQYF.